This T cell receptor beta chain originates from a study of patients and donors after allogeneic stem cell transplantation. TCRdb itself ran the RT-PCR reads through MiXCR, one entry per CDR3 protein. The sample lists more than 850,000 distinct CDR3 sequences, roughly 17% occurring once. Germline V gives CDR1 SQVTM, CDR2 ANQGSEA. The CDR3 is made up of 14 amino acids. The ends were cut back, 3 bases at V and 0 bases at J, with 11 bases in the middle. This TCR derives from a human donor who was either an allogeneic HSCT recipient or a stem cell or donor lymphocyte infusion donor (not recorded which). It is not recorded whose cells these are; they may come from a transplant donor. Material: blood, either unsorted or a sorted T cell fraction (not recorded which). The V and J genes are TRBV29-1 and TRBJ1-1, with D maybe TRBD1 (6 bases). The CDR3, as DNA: TGCAGCGTTGACGAGGGGGGGATGAACACTGAAGCTTTCTTT. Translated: CSVDEGGMNTEAFF.